This T cell receptor (beta chain) was identified during a study of beta chain features in type 1 diabetes. Every participating donor gave one draw, a heparinised blood sample averaging approximately 120 mL. Expressed TCRB transcripts were sequenced because the entire RNA isolate underwent reverse transcription. The data were produced by immunoSEQ multiplex PCR, yet TCRdb's version contains in-frame clones alone and is incomplete. The repertoire includes under 900,000 clones, roughly a sixth of them detected once, and around 0.02% sits in the top ten. The CDR3 loop spans 11 amino acids. CDR1 is DFQATT and CDR2 is SNEGSKA in the germline V gene (reference sequence). Trimming pared 6 bases from V and 2 bases from J, leaving 4 bases between. Findings and limits, study-wide: Since sequencing was performed on cDNA, cells with high TCR expression could be over-represented. In type 1 diabetes patients, VDJ junctions had fewer insertions; deletions at these junctions were more frequent. Relative to healthy donors, patients appeared to have naive, central memory and Treg TCRB repertoires that were more similar.

A note on this clone: The target antigen is unknown.

This chain uses TRBV20-1 with TRBJ2-2; D gene unclear. Material for sequencing was naive CD4+ T cells from blood. This sequence originates from a young woman in good health. The CDR3 here is CSAKNTGELFF. Written as DNA, the CDR3 is TGCAGTGCAAAAAACACCGGGGAGCTGTTTTTT.